A selection of T cell receptor beta chains follows, all from one sample in a study of T cell responses to AZD1222 COVID-19 vaccine. Only in-frame clones appear in the TCRdb table, and some are missing; sequencing was by immunoSEQ multiplex PCR. The sample lists about 160,000 clones, roughly 92% occurring once. This material consisted of peripheral blood, taken 28 days after the second AZD1222 dose. The receptors stem from an adult who received the AZD1222 COVID-19 vaccine. CDR3s include the opening cysteine and the closing phenylalanine or tryptophan. The D gene is left open where the match is weak. Only part of the rows carry a size: once, few, many, or a class if the clone is expanded.

clone_size j_call d_call v_call cdr3_nt cdr3_aa
- TRBJ2-3 TRBD2 TRBV4-2 TGTGCCAGCAGCCAAGGACTAGCGATCACAGATACGCAGTATTTT CASSQGLAITDTQYF
once TRBJ1-2 - TRBV6-5 TGTGCCAGCAGCCAGTATGGCTACACCTTC CASSQYGYTF
- TRBJ2-1 - TRBV9 TGTGCCAGCAGCATCCGGAACGGCAATGAGCAGTTCTTC CASSIRNGNEQFF
- TRBJ1-1 - TRBV11-3 TGTGCCAGCAGCTTAGAGGGGAAGGGGACTGAAGCTTTCTTT CASSLEGKGTEAFF
- TRBJ1-4 - TRBV5-5 TGTGCCAGCAGCACCAAGACAGCAAATAATGAAAAACTGTTTTTT CASSTKTANNEKLFF
- TRBJ2-1 - TRBV5-1 TGCGCCAGCAGCTTGGCACCTTACGACCCCCTCTACAATGAGCAGTTCTTC CASSLAPYDPLYNEQFF
once TRBJ1-2 TRBD1 TRBV5-1 TGCGCCAGCAGCGTTGACAGGGTGGACGGCTACACCTTC CASSVDRVDGYTF
- TRBJ2-7 TRBD2 TRBV5-1 TGCGCCAGCAGCTCAACTAGCGGAACCTACGAGCAGTACTTC CASSSTSGTYEQYF
- TRBJ2-2 - TRBV7-2 TGTGCCAGCAGCTTTTATAACACCGGGGAGCTGTTTTTT CASSFYNTGELFF
- TRBJ2-7 TRBD2 TRBV15 TGTGCCACCTCCGCGGCTAGCGGGAGCTCCTACGAGCAGTACTTC CATSAASGSSYEQYF
- TRBJ1-5 - TRBV30 TGTGCCTGGAGTGTTAGCTCCTATCAGCCCCAGCATTTT CAWSVSSYQPQHF
- TRBJ1-1 - TRBV18 TGTGCCAGCTCTACGAACACTGAAGCTTTCTTT CASSTNTEAFF
- TRBJ2-4 TRBD1 TRBV19 TGTGCCAGTAGTACCTCATTCGGACAGGGGGCTGGAAACATTCAGTACTTC CASSTSFGQGAGNIQYF
- TRBJ1-2 TRBD1 TRBV5-4 TGTGCCAGCAGCGGACGACAGGGGGCTAACTATGGCTACACCTTC CASSGRQGANYGYTF
- TRBJ2-2 TRBD1 TRBV27 TGTGCCAGCAGACAGGGGGCCACCGGGGAGCTGTTTTTT CASRQGATGELFF
- TRBJ2-1 - TRBV11-2 TGTGCCAGCAGCCCACCCTGGGACCCATACAATGAGCAGTTCTTC CASSPPWDPYNEQFF
once TRBJ1-1 - TRBV6-1 TGTGCCAGCAGTGAATTTGGGGGTGGGACTGAAGCTTTCTTT CASSEFGGGTEAFF
- TRBJ1-2 - TRBV7-9 TGTGCCAGCAGCTTAGTAGGACAACCGGGGTATGGCTACACCTTC CASSLVGQPGYGYTF
- TRBJ2-3 TRBD2 TRBV28 TGTGCCAGCAGTTCACCGGGACTAGCGGTCACAGATACGCAGTATTTT CASSSPGLAVTDTQYF
- TRBJ2-2 - TRBV7-7 TGTGCCAGCAGCCCAAGGACTGGAGACGGGGAGCTGTTTTTT CASSPRTGDGELFF
- TRBJ1-3 TRBD1 TRBV4-1 TGCGCCAGCAGCTTAACCGGGACAGGGGGCGGCCGAGGCCTATATTTT CASSLTGTGGGRGLYF
- TRBJ2-7 - TRBV2 TGTGCCAGCAGTGAATGGCGGCAGGGGTTAGACGAGCAGTACTTC CASSEWRQGLDEQYF
- TRBJ2-3 - TRBV9 TGTGCCAGCAGCGTAGAGGGCGCTCGCACAGATACGCAGTATTTT CASSVEGARTDTQYF